This T cell receptor beta chain was recovered during a study of tumor-infiltrating lymphocytes in primary liver carcinoma (TCRdb year 2017). About the investigation overall: Between late 2015 and March 2016, roughly 5 patients in China with histopathologically diagnosed primary liver carcinoma had their tumors surgically resected. Each sample produced about 3.5 to 8 million productive TCRbeta reads, and read depth showed no significant difference between tissue types. Repertoires from technical replicates were highly reproducible, with mean shared-clone rates roughly 0.87 and correlation coefficients above 0.98. The five patients, three men and two women aged 30 to 69 years, had hepatocellular carcinoma (four) or combined HCC and intrahepatic cholangiocarcinoma (one). The study combined TCRbeta repertoire sequencing, expression microarrays and whole-exome sequencing across five regions of each liver tumor, with adjacent normal tissue and blood. The tumors of the five patients were staged as T1-T3 N0M0, with maximum diameters ranging from roughly 4 to 11 cm. A total of 35 specimens from 5 patients went through TCRbeta repertoire sequencing, namely 25 tumor regions, 5 adjacent noncancerous liver tissues and 5 peripheral blood samples.

Inclusive of the bounding cysteine and phenylalanine, the CDR3 is 15 residues long. Just the 45-base CDR3 DNA is kept, in frame starting at base 1. V is shortened by 5 bases, J by 2 bases, and the region joining them spans 15 bases. Based on the germline V gene (reference sequence), the CDR1 and CDR2 sequences are SEHNR and FQNEAQ. About this clonotype itself: Which antigen it targets is not known. Nothing much larger sits one base from this clone, and base qualities are not available.

General study outcomes and caveats: Only a few patients were included in the study, and the authors note that the findings should be validated in a larger study. Repertoire overlap was found to be higher between tumor regions (mean approximately 35%) than between tumor-adjacent (about 17%) or tumor-blood (around 14%) pairs, consistent with antigen-driven expansion. A significantly larger repertoire fraction was made up by the top 250 clones in tumors than in blood (p = 0.039). Because only the TCR beta chain was sequenced and unpaired alpha chains were not captured, true repertoire diversity is likely underestimated. Because the samples were bulk and unsorted, CD4+ and CD8+ T cell repertoires could not be compared.

Blood RNA was extracted from unsorted whole blood using TRIzol reagent, and germline DNA was obtained with the DNeasy Blood & Tissue kit. At the time of sampling, the patients were treatment-naive and had chronic HBV infection. About 4 milliliters of peripheral blood were collected into K2EDTA tubes before surgery. Starting from approximately 460 ng total RNA, TCRbeta-specific cDNA was produced by reverse transcription with a constant-region primer and ProtoScript II reverse transcriptase. TCRbeta libraries were built with three nested multiplex PCR rounds, a slightly modified ARM-PCR procedure. Each of the first two PCR rounds ran for about 10 cycles and used multiplex TRBV1-TRBV30 forward primers together with a Cbeta reverse primer. Sample barcodes and Illumina adapters were attached in a final 25-cycle PCR using Deep VentR polymerase. Before sequencing, amplicons of 200-500 bp were gel-purified using a QIAquick gel extraction kit. TCRbeta amplicons were sequenced on an Illumina HiSeq 2500 with 250-bp paired-end reads. The paper's processing steps were these. Quality trimming of reads was performed with Trimmomatic v0.33, and paired reads were merged with FLASH v1.2.11 so that full CDR3 sequences could be recovered. V, D and J germline segments were assigned to the rearranged TCRbeta sequences by MiGEC v1.2.1b. Clonotype statistics and Shannon-Wiener diversity indices were calculated with VDJtools v1.0.0. To reduce sampling bias, subsequent analyses other than the diversity analysis used only the 250 most abundant clonotypes in each sample. TCRdb's own reprocessing of the public reads used fastp at Q25 and MiXCR and kept productive beta chains. Each entry merges the rows of one CDR3 protein and shows their most common DNA and genes. TCRdb assigned the V and J calls; the authors' analysis was not used. This sample gives 310,000 or so distinct CDR3 sequences in total; around 60% of them show up just once. The ten biggest clones cover roughly 6.5% of the sample.

The sequenced sample was peripheral blood. This receptor was identified in a man in his forties or fifties with primary liver carcinoma and hepatitis B virus infection. This receptor chain uses TRBV7-9 and TRBJ2-5, and TRBD1 may be the D gene, going by 6 matching bases. The base sequence is TGTGCCAGCAGCCACCAGACGAGGGGGCAAGAGACCCAGTACTTC. Its protein is CASSHQTRGQETQYF.